This entry lists 24 T cell receptor beta chains sequenced from one sample in a study of T cells in Graves' hyperthyroidism and ophthalmopathy (dated by TCRdb to between 2018 and 2021). The library was obtained by multiplex PCR. Sequencing instrument: Illumina HiSeq 2000. The TCR beta CDR3 regions were amplified from the RNA transcripts. The TCR CDR3 was subjected to a first round of RT-PCR using the HTBI primer set and the Qiagen OneStep RT-PCR kit. The public sequencing data were trimmed at Q25 with fastp and processed into clonotypes with MiXCR by TCRdb, which kept only in-frame beta chains. Rows are combined by CDR3 protein, so each entry shows the most common genes and DNA. The sample table records about 580,000 distinct CDR3 sequences; around 46% of these occur just once. The top ten clones comprise more than 7% of the sample. Sequenced: peripheral blood or thyroid tissue (not recorded which). The receptors were sampled from a woman between 18 and 29 years old with Graves' hyperthyroidism.

This clonotype was observed a handful of times. The rearrangement joins TRBV4-1 to TRBJ2-5, with D unclear. This CDR3 contains 16 residues. Looked up from germline, CDR1 is MGHRA and CDR2 is YSYEKL. Trimming removed 4 bases at V and 1 base at J, with 16 bases between. CDR3 sequence (DNA): TGCGCCAGCAGCCCCCAGCCCGGTGCCAGCCAAGAGACCCAGTACTTC. Amino acids: CASSPQPGASQETQYF.

This clonotype was observed many times. The rearrangement links TRBV7-9 to TRBJ1-2; D ambiguous. This CDR3 region has 17 residues. Germline values: CDR1 SEHNR, CDR2 FQNEAQ (reference sequence). Trimming removed 1 base from V and 2 bases from J, with 17 bases in between. The CDR3 DNA is TGTGCCAGCAGCTTAGTTTTGGGCAGGATACTAAACTATGGCTACACCTTC. It codes for CASSLVLGRILNYGYTF.

Concerning this clonotype: A read error may account for a junction end that differs from germline. J is TRBJ1-1 and V is TRBV20-1; D not certain. The germline V gene has CDR1 DFQATT and CDR2 SNEGSKA (reference sequence). The CDR3 loop spans 12 amino acids. The CDR3 DNA reads as TGCAGTGCTAGGCACCTGAACACTGAAACTTTTTTT. It specifies CSARHLNTETFF.

In its sample, this clonotype was seen a few times. One end of the junction varies from germline; a read error may be responsible. DNA for the CDR3: TGTGCCAGCAGCCAAGATCGCATCTGGGACACCTCCTTT. It encodes CASSQDRIWDTSF. The rearrangement links TRBV7-9 to TRBJ2-6, with D possibly matching TRBD1 (6 bases). Germline V gives CDR1 SEHNR, CDR2 FQNEAQ (reference sequence). CDR3 size: 13 residues.

The table lists this clonotype with a count of one. The chain joins TRBV12-3 or TRBV12-4 to TRBJ2-1; the D is unclear. The CDR3 runs to 13 residues. V was pared by 6 bases and J by 2 bases, with 8 bases between. The CDR3 sequence: CASRLLPYNEQFF. Here the CDR3 DNA reads TGTGCCAGCAGGCTGTTACCCTACAATGAGCAGTTCTTC.

Many counts were recorded for this clonotype. This chain joins TRBV9 and TRBJ2-7; 8 bases align to TRBD2. CDR3 length equals 13 residues. The germline V gene has CDR1 SGDLS and CDR2 YYNGEE. The V and J ends lost 4 bases and 3 bases, in that order; junction bases with no gene match: 3. This CDR3 reads CASSRTSGYEQYF. The DNA of the CDR3 is TGTGCCAGCAGCAGAACTAGCGGCTACGAGCAGTACTTC.

The CDR3, as DNA: TGTGCCAGCAAAGAGGCCATCTTACGGGAGCAGTACTTC. Translating it yields CASKEAILREQYF. The chain has TRBV7-1 and TRBJ2-7; D ambiguous. TRBV7-1 is known as an ORF, though its function is uncertain. V gave up 7 bases and J gave up 7 bases, with 17 bases separating them. CDR3 length: 13 residues.

The chain carries TRBV24-1 and TRBJ2-1; TRBD1 agrees at 9 bases. Germline V gene sequence: CDR1 KGHDR, CDR2 SFDVKD. The V gene end was trimmed by 4 bases and the J gene end by 12 bases; junction bases not matched to a gene: 3. The CDR3 runs 12 residues. The CDR3 region has the DNA TGTGCCACCAGTGACCAGGACAGGGGGCAGTTCTTC. Protein sequence: CATSDQDRGQFF.

The chain combines TRBV9 with TRBJ2-5, with 7 positions matching TRBD1. The J call may be wrong; the DNA end is better matched by TRBJ2-1. The germline gives CDR1 SGDLS, CDR2 YYNGEE. There are 14 residues in the CDR3. DNA of the CDR3: TGTGCCAGCAGCGTGAGACAGGGCCCCAATGAGCAGTTCTTC. Encoded protein: CASSVRQGPNEQFF.

A word on this clonotype: The germline gene is not matched at one end of the junction; a read error may be the cause. J is TRBJ2-6 and V is TRBV7-2, with 8 positions matching TRBD2. Germline CDR1 is SGHTA and CDR2 is FQGNSA. The CDR3 covers 16 residues. The CDR3 spells CASSSGGGTGANVLTF. The CDR3 DNA reads as TGTGCTAGCAGCTCCGGGGGGGGGACTGGGGCCAACGTCCTGACTTTC. Full variable domain (outside the CDR3, taken from reference TRBV7-2 and TRBJ2-6): GAGVSQSPSNKVTEKGKDVELRCDPISGHTALYWYRQSLGQGLEFLIYFQGNSAPDKSGLPSDRFSAERTGGSVSTLTIQRTQQEDSAVYLCASSSGGGTGANVLTFGAGSRLTVL.

The J gene is TRBJ1-2, the V gene TRBV12-3 or TRBV12-4; TRBD1 aligns across 9 bases. This CDR3 comprises 14 residues. Trimming took 4 bases from V and 8 from J; bases not matched to a gene: 8. The CDR3, as DNA: TGTGCCAGCAGTTCGCACACAGGGGGCAGGGGCTACACCTTC. Translated: CASSSHTGGRGYTF.

In its sample, this clonotype was seen many times. The chain employs TRBV10-3 and TRBJ2-2; 10 bases fit TRBD2. V was pared by 2 bases and J by 5 bases, with 8 bases of the junction left unmatched. Germline V CDR1 and CDR2: ENHRY, SYGVKD. This CDR3 has 17 amino acids. CDR3 residues: CAISEPLLAGKTGELFF. The CDR3, as DNA: TGTGCCATCAGTGAGCCCCTACTAGCGGGAAAGACCGGGGAGCTGTTTTTT.

This clonotype occurred many times. Sequence at one end of the junction differs from germline and may be a read error. The chain combines TRBV19 with TRBJ1-5; D is unresolved. CDR1 is LNHDA, CDR2 SQIVND, per germline (reference sequence). This CDR3 has 10 residues. The CDR3 DNA is TGTGCCACCTCCCCCGGCAGGCAAGGATTT. Translated: CATSPGRQGF.

The CDR3 region has the DNA TGTGCCACCGAAAGCGGGAGTTGGTACAATGAGCAGTACTTC. It yields the protein CATESGSWYNEQYF. The chain has TRBV7-2 and TRBJ2-7; 8 bases are shared with TRBD2. J was trimmed by 7 bases and V by 10 bases; bases with no gene match: 15. Looked up from germline, CDR1 is SGHTA and CDR2 is FQGNSA. The CDR3 spans 14 residues.

The table lists this clonotype with many counts. J is TRBJ2-5 and V is TRBV6-1; D is perhaps TRBD2 (5 bases). The germline CDR1 and CDR2 sequences are MNHNS and SASEGT. CDR3 length: 17 amino acids. With 1 base removed from V and 5 bases from J, the gap between germline ends came to 20 bases. The CDR3 region is CASSEGGGSVRRETQYF. CDR3 nucleotide sequence: TGTGCCAGCAGTGAAGGCGGCGGGTCGGTAAGGCGGGAGACCCAGTACTTC.

J is TRBJ1-2 and V is TRBV2; 7 bases line up with TRBD1. CDR1 is SNHLY and CDR2 is FYNNEI in the germline V gene. The length of the CDR3 is 16 residues. Unmatched junction bases numbered 11, after V lost 0 bases and J lost 7 bases. The DNA for the CDR3 is TGTGCCAGCAGTGAAGCATGGACAGGTGCGGCTTCTGGCTACACCTTC. Translated, it gives CASSEAWTGAASGYTF.

The chain is built from TRBV20-1 and TRBJ2-7; 8 nucleotides match TRBD1. Per the germline V gene, CDR1 is DFQATT and CDR2 is SNEGSKA (reference sequence). The CDR3 has 13 amino acids. With V trimmed by 6 bases and J by 4 bases, 8 bases remained unmatched. This CDR3 reads CSAARTGLYEQYF. The CDR3 nucleotides are TGCAGTGCCGCCCGGACAGGGTTATACGAGCAGTACTTC.

This clonotype was recorded many times. This chain connects TRBV9 to TRBJ2-6; no definite D call. This CDR3 contains 15 residues. Germline CDR1 reads SGDLS; CDR2 reads YYNGEE. Trimming stripped 4 bases from V and 0 bases from J, with 8 bases between. CDR3 amino acids: CASSLSYSGANVLTF. The CDR3 DNA reads TGTGCCAGCAGCCTATCTTACTCTGGGGCCAACGTCCTGACTTTC.

In its sample, this clonotype was seen a few times. This sequence joins TRBV19 and TRBJ2-3; 9 positions match TRBD2. The CDR3 covers 17 residues. V gave up 6 bases and J gave up 1 base; unmatched junction bases: 11. Germline assignment: CDR1 LNHDA and CDR2 SQIVND (reference sequence). CDR3 loop: CASRSPSGATRTDTQYF. The CDR3 DNA reads as TGTGCCAGTAGGTCGCCTAGCGGGGCCACCCGCACAGATACGCAGTATTTT.

The V call is TRBV24-1, the J call TRBJ2-7; 9 bases are shared with TRBD2. CDR3 size: 15 residues. The germline V gene encodes CDR1 KGHDR and CDR2 SFDVKD. V shed 11 bases, J shed 4 bases, and the junction held 14 bases outside the gene matches. This chain's CDR3 is CASIPPGLALYEQYF. DNA of the CDR3: TGTGCCAGCATACCCCCGGGACTAGCCCTATACGAGCAGTACTTC.

A remark on this clonotype: This may arise from a read error, as a much more abundant clone is one base away. The gene calls are TRBV4-3 and TRBJ2-2; possible D gene TRBD2, 7 bases. The CDR3 extends over 15 amino acids. Germline assignment: CDR1 LGHNA and CDR2 YSLEER. CDR3 in DNA: TGCGCCAGCAGCCAAGTTGCGGGGGACACCAGGGAGCTGTTTTTT. The encoded protein is CASSQVAGDTRELFF.

The V and J genes are TRBV6-1 and TRBJ2-7; D call uncertain. Germline-derived CDR1 and CDR2 are MNHNS and SASEGT. Trimming left V 4 bases short and J 2 bases short, with 18 bases between. The CDR3 runs 16 residues. For the CDR3, the DNA is TGTGCCAGCAGTGGGGCTGACGGAGTCTTCCCCTACGAGCAGTACTTC. Protein: CASSGADGVFPYEQYF.

This chain connects TRBV12-3 or TRBV12-4 to TRBJ2-5, with D tentatively TRBD1 (5 bases). Trimming stripped 4 bases from V and 9 bases from J, with 18 bases between. The CDR3 is 14 residues long. This chain's CDR3 is CASSSDSRHQPQYF. The CDR3 region has the DNA TGTGCCAGCAGTTCTGACAGCAGACATCAGCCCCAGTACTTC.

The chain joins TRBV10-2 to TRBJ2-2, with 9 bases identical to TRBD2. CDR3 length: 17 residues. CDR1 is WSHSY, CDR2 SAAADI, per germline. V was clipped by 4 bases and J by 4 bases; unmatched bases: 10. CDR3 coding DNA: TGCGCCAGCAGTGCCGGAGTAGCGGGAGTGGGCACCGGGGAGCTGTTTTTT. It is translated as CASSAGVAGVGTGELFF.